A selection of T cell receptor beta chains follows, all from one sample in a study of T cells expressing NK-cell markers. TCRdb reprocessed the 5' RACE reads, with one entry per CDR3 protein and no DNA. The sample table sets out some 500,000 distinct CDR3 sequences. Material for sequencing was blood T cells: a sorted CD56 or NKG2C T cell subset, CD4+ or CD8+ T cells, or bulk PBMC T cells (not recorded which). The receptors were gathered from a woman in her forties or fifties in good health. The CDR3 runs from the conserved cysteine through the conserved F or W.

V,J,CDR3
TRBV6-2/TRBV6-3,TRBJ2-5,CASSYPSGRLGETQYF
TRBV19,TRBJ2-2,CASSSPGEVAGELFF
TRBV20-1,TRBJ2-3,CSAFLAGGTTDTQYF
TRBV29-1,TRBJ2-1,CSVEASGGPYNEQFF
TRBV12-3/TRBV12-4,TRBJ1-4,CASSSGVVEKLFF
TRBV3-1,TRBJ2-2,CASSETRRELDTGELFF
TRBV5-4,TRBJ2-2,CASSLGLRGTNTGELFF
TRBV14,TRBJ2-3,CASSRASGRVSGDTQYF
TRBV12-3/TRBV12-4,TRBJ2-3,CASSPRTSWDTQYF
TRBV3-1,TRBJ2-3,CASSLPLGASTDTQYF
TRBV15,TRBJ2-1,CATSSKDRGVDEQFF
TRBV18,TRBJ2-7,CASSYTGRSYEQYF
TRBV2,TRBJ2-3,CASSEEASGRGTQYF
TRBV4-2,TRBJ2-2,CASSPGQGGTGELFF
TRBV7-8,TRBJ2-7,CASSSRLAGSYEQYF
TRBV4-1,TRBJ2-5,CASRQQGPQETQYF
TRBV24-1,TRBJ2-1,CATSDSVTGGSYNEQFF
TRBV5-1,TRBJ1-2,CASRAWGDSQGRNGYTF
TRBV3-1,TRBJ1-4,CASSQRTGREKLFF
TRBV10-3,TRBJ1-4,CAISESRGATNEKLFF
TRBV6-5,TRBJ2-6,CASTEGTGANVLTF
TRBV6-2/TRBV6-3,TRBJ2-1,CASVFTSGINEQFF
TRBV12-3/TRBV12-4,TRBJ2-3,CASSFSGNTDTQYF
TRBV19,TRBJ1-1,CASSIETGDSEAFF
TRBV28,TRBJ1-2,CASSLPQDLFGYTF
TRBV11-2,TRBJ1-1,CASSWGSPSVNTEAFF
TRBV24-1,TRBJ2-5,CATSALPGETQYF
TRBV5-1,TRBJ2-1,CASSLGGQGDEQFF
TRBV29-1,TRBJ2-4,CSVTGEGNIQYF
TRBV7-2,TRBJ2-3,CASTRTDTDTQYF
TRBV5-1,TRBJ1-2,CASSLGETGSRNYGYTF
TRBV28,TRBJ2-4,CASSFQGKKNIQYF
TRBV14,TRBJ2-7,CASSQVGGHEQYF
TRBV4-1,TRBJ2-5,CASKDTAGPQETQYF
TRBV5-1,TRBJ1-4,CASSTSGQGSEKLFF
TRBV21-1,TRBJ2-3,CASSPQGEAQYF
TRBV20-1,TRBJ2-1,CSARGTGGANEQFF
TRBV4-2,TRBJ2-7,CASSQVRLAGVPSSYEQYF
TRBV11-3,TRBJ2-1,CASSPAPLLSYNEQFF
TRBV2,TRBJ2-3,CASSPSTSGSSDTQYF